This record concerns one TCR beta chain sequence. Its antigen is not known. The data belong to a study of CD8 T cells in ankylosing spondylitis. The study's findings and limits: Both synovial fluid and blood in reactive arthritis had previously been reported to carry some motif variants. Apparently characteristic of ankylosing spondylitis blood was a TCR beta motif (eight highly homologous variants).

Each CDR3 protein gets one entry after TCRdb re-called the 5' RACE reads with MiXCR. The profile shows about 240,000 distinct CDR3 sequences, under 8.5% of them singletons. Germline V gene data show CDR1 as DFQATT and CDR2 as SNEGSKA (reference sequence). V lost 2 bases and J lost 4, with 10 bases in between. This CDR3 spans 13 amino acids. The sequencing input was blood, either unsorted or a sorted T cell fraction (not recorded which). This TCR was recovered from a female donor with ankylosing spondylitis or in good health (not recorded which). V is TRBV20-1 and J is TRBJ2-3; D is uncertain. For the CDR3, the DNA is TGCAGTGCTAGAACTGACTCACCAGATACGCAGTATTTT. Translation gives CSARTDSPDTQYF.